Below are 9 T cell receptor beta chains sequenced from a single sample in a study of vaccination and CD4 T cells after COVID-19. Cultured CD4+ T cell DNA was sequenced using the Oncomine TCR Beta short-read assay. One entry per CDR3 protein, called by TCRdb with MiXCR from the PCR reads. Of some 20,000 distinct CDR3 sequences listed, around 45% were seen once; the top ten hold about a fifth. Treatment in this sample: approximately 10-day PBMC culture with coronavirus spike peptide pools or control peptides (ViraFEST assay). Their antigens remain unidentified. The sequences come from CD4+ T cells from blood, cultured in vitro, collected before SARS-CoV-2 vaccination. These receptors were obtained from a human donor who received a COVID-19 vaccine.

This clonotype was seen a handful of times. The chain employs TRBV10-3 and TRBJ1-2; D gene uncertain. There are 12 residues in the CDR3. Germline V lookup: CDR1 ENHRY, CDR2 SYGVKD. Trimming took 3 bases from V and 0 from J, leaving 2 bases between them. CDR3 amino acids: CAISDPNYGYTF. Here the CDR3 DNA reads TGTGCCATCAGTGACCCTAACTATGGCTACACCTTC.

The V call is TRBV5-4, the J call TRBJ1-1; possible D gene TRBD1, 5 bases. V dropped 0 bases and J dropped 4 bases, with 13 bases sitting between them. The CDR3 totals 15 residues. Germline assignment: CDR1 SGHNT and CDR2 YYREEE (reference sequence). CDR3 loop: CASSLASQGGTEAFF. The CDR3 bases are TGTGCCAGCAGCTTGGCCAGCCAGGGCGGCACTGAAGCTTTCTTT.

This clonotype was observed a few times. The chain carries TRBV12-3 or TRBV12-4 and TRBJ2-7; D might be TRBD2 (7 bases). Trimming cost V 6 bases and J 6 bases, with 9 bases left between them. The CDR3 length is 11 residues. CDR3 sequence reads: CASRGGGEQYF. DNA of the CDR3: TGTGCCAGCAGGGGAGGGGGCGAGCAGTACTTC.

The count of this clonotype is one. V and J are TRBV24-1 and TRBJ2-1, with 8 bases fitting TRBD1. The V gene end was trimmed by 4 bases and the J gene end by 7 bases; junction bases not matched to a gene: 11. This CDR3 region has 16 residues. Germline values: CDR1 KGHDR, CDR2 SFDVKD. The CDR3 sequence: CATSDTGGRSWNEQFF. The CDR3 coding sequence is TGTGCCACCAGTGACACAGGGGGAAGATCGTGGAATGAGCAGTTCTTC.

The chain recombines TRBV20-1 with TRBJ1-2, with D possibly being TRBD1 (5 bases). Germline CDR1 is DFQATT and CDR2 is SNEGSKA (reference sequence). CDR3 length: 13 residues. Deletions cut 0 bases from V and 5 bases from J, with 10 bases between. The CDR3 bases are TGCAGTGCTAGAGATTGGGGGGGTTATGGCTACACCTTC. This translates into CSARDWGGYGYTF.

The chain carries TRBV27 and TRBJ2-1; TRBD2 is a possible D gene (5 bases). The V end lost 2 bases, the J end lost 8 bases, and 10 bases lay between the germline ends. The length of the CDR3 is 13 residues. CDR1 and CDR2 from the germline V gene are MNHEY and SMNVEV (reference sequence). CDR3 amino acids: CASSLSLGDEQFF. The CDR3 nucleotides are TGTGCCAGCAGTTTAAGTCTCGGGGATGAGCAGTTCTTC.

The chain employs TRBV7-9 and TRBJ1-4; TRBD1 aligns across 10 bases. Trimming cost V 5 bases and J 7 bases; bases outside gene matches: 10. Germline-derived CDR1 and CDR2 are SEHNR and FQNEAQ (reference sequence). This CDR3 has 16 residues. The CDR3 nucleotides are TGTGCCAGCAGCCAGGGACAGGGGTCCGTTGTTGAAAAACTGTTTTTT. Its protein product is CASSQGQGSVVEKLFF.

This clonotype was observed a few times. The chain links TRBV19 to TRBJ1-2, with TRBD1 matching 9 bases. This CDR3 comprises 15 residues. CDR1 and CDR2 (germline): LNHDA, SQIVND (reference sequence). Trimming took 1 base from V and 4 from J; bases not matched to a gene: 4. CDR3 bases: TGTGCCAGTAGTATAGCCGACAGGGGGACCTATGGCTACACCTTC. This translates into CASSIADRGTYGYTF.

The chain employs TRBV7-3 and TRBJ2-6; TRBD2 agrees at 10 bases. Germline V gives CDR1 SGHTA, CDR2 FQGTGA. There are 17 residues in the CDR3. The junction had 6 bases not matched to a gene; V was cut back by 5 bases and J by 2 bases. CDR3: CASSLTSGEAGANVLTF. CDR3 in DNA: TGTGCCAGCAGCCTTACTAGCGGGGAAGCTGGGGCCAACGTCCTGACTTTC. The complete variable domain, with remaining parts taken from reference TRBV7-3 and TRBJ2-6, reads GAGVSQTPSNKVTEKGKYVELRCDPISGHTALYWYRQSLGQGPEFLIYFQGTGAADDSGLPNDRFFAVRPEGSVSTLKIQRTERGDSAVYLCASSLTSGEAGANVLTFGAGSRLTVL.